A single sample is the source of the 13 T cell receptor beta chains below, sequenced in a study of CD8+ T cells in alopecia areata. RNA, once extracted, was reverse transcribed into cDNA for use as the sequencing template. Profiling relied on immunoSEQ multiplex PCR, and the TCRdb table lists in-frame clones only, not all of them. The profile covers some 150,000 clones, with about 51% appearing a single time and approximately 15% taken by the ten largest. As to treatment: oral pan-JAK inhibitor, 5-10 mg twice daily. The input for sequencing was CD8+ T cells sorted from blood, taken at week 4, from a patient treated with tofacitinib. The receptors shown here come from a human donor with alopecia areata.

This clone was counted between two and nine times. The chain couples TRBV7-9 to TRBJ2-7; 9 bases line up with TRBD1. The CDR3 spans 14 residues. Germline lookup yields CDR1 SEHNR and CDR2 FQNEAQ (reference sequence). Trimming took 4 bases from V and 3 from J; bases not matched to a gene: 4. Written as DNA, the CDR3 is TGTGCCAGCAGCTACACAGGGGGCTACTACGAGCAGTACTTC. It specifies CASSYTGGYYEQYF.

The rearrangement uses TRBV30 and TRBJ1-2, with D unclear. In germline, CDR1 is GTSNPN, CDR2 SVGIG (reference sequence). The V end was cut by 4 bases, the J end by 5 bases, with 8 bases between. This CDR3 spans 11 amino acids. The CDR3 sequence: CAWIHGYGYTF. In nucleotides, the CDR3 is TGTGCCTGGATTCACGGGTATGGCTACACCTTC.

The CDR3 here is CASTSTIGTDTQYF. The CDR3 nucleotides are TGTGCCAGCACCTCGACAATTGGGACAGATACGCAGTATTTT. The V call is TRBV27, the J call TRBJ2-3, with D uncertain. CDR3 size: 14 residues. Germline V gene sequence: CDR1 MNHEY, CDR2 SMNVEV (reference sequence). V was pared by 7 bases and J by 3 bases, with 14 bases between.

The gene calls are TRBV5-1 and TRBJ2-3; D is perhaps TRBD1 (5 bases). The germline V gene encodes CDR1 SGHRS and CDR2 YFSETQ. The CDR3 runs 13 residues. V gave up 0 bases and J gave up 4 bases, with 6 bases separating them. In nucleotides, the CDR3 is TGCGCCAGCAGCTTGGTACAGGCAGATACGCAGTATTTT. Translation: CASSLVQADTQYF.

The chain combines TRBV4-3 with TRBJ2-7; 7 nucleotides agree with TRBD1. Per germline, CDR1 LGHNA and CDR2 YSLEER. This CDR3 contains 13 residues. Losses at the gene ends were 4 bases for V and 2 bases for J; bases not matched to a gene: 2. In DNA form, the CDR3 reads TGCGCCAGCAGCCCGCAGGGGGCCTACGAGCAGTACTTC. Protein sequence: CASSPQGAYEQYF.

In its sample, this clone was seen a few times. This chain links TRBV30 with TRBJ2-1; 7 bases agree with TRBD1. The CDR3 spans 12 residues. V lost 3 bases, J lost 8 bases, and 4 bases stayed unmatched. Germline CDR1 and CDR2: GTSNPN and SVGIG (reference sequence). For the CDR3, the DNA is TGTGCCTGGAGCGTAGGGGGCGATGAGCAGTTCTTC. Its protein product is CAWSVGGDEQFF.

This rearrangement joins TRBV7-9 to TRBJ2-1; D is possibly TRBD2 (7 bases). V shed 6 bases and J shed 2 bases, with 17 bases lying between them. The CDR3 has 16 amino acids. Germline-derived CDR1 and CDR2 are SEHNR and FQNEAQ (reference sequence). In DNA, the CDR3 is TGTGCCAGCAGATCCCTGGCCGGGGGGCCCTACAATGAGCAGTTCTTC. Translation gives CASRSLAGGPYNEQFF.

This chain uses TRBV6-5 with TRBJ2-7, with D perhaps assigned TRBD1 or TRBD2 (6 bases each). The CDR3 has 13 residues. V lost 0 bases and J 6 bases, leaving 9 bases between the germline ends. Germline-derived CDR1 and CDR2 are MNHEY and SVGAGI. This CDR3 reads CASSYSGGSEQYF. The CDR3 coding sequence is TGTGCCAGCAGTTACTCCGGGGGCAGCGAGCAGTACTTC.

This clone was counted only a few times. V usage is TRBV4-1 and J usage is TRBJ1-5; no clear D. CDR3 length: 14 residues. Germline loops: CDR1 MGHRA, CDR2 YSYEKL. V was shortened by 2 bases and J by 4 bases, with 9 bases between the two germline ends. The CDR3 DNA is TGCGCCAGCAGCCAATTCCTGTCAAATCAGCCCCAGCATTTT. Translated: CASSQFLSNQPQHF.

The chain links TRBV7-9 to TRBJ1-1; D call uncertain. V was trimmed by 4 bases and J by 0 bases, leaving 15 bases between them. The germline V gene has CDR1 SEHNR and CDR2 FQNEAQ (reference sequence). The CDR3 has 16 amino acids. CDR3 region: CASSSPPGSMNTEAFF. The CDR3 DNA is TGTGCCAGCAGCTCCCCCCCCGGGTCCATGAACACTGAAGCTTTCTTT.

The chain links TRBV5-6 to TRBJ1-1, with a tentative D call TRBD1 (5 bases). The germline gives CDR1 SGHDT, CDR2 YYEEEE. The CDR3 is made up of 15 amino acids. V lost 3 bases to trimming and J lost 1 base, with 13 bases between them. The CDR3 loop reads CASSYTGTENTEAFF. Written as DNA, the CDR3 is TGTGCCAGCAGCTACACCGGGACGGAGAACACTGAAGCTTTCTTT. Variable domain in full (rest from reference TRBV5-6 and TRBJ1-1): DAGVTQSPTHLIKTRGQQVTLRCSPKSGHDTVSWYQQALGQGPQFIFQYYEEEERQRGNFPDRFSGHQFPNYSSELNVNALLLGDSALYLCASSYTGTENTEAFFGQGTRLTVV.

CDR3 loop: CASSLQGHGNQPQHF. The CDR3 region has the DNA TGTGCCAGCAGCTTACAAGGACACGGCAATCAGCCCCAGCATTTT. The chain carries TRBV7-8 and TRBJ1-5, with a possible D match to TRBD1 (5 bases). This CDR3 contains 15 residues. Trimming removed 2 bases from V and 2 bases from J, with 10 bases in between. Germline CDR1 SGHVS, CDR2 FQNEAQ. Complete variable domain (other parts from reference TRBV7-8 and TRBJ1-5): GAGVSQSPRYKVAKRGQDVALRCDPISGHVSLFWYQQALGQGPEFLTYFQNEAQLDKSGLPSDRFFAERPEGSVSTLKIQRTQQEDSAVYLCASSLQGHGNQPQHFGDGTRLSIL.

The chain couples TRBV19 to TRBJ2-5; D gene ambiguous. Per the germline V gene, CDR1 is LNHDA and CDR2 is SQIVND (reference sequence). The CDR3 length is 13 residues. The V gene lost 0 bases and the J gene lost 12 bases, with 14 bases spanning the gap. The CDR3 sequence is CASSIDLEAMEYF. In nucleotides, the CDR3 is TGTGCCAGTAGTATAGATCTAGAGGCAATGGAGTACTTC. The entire variable domain, with the rest obtained from reference TRBV19 and TRBJ2-5, is as follows: DGGITQSPKYLFRKEGQNVTLSCEQNLNHDAMYWYRQDPGQGLRLIYYSQIVNDFQKGDIAEGYSVSREKKESFPLTVTSAQKNPTAFYLCASSIDLEAMEYFGPGTRLLVL.